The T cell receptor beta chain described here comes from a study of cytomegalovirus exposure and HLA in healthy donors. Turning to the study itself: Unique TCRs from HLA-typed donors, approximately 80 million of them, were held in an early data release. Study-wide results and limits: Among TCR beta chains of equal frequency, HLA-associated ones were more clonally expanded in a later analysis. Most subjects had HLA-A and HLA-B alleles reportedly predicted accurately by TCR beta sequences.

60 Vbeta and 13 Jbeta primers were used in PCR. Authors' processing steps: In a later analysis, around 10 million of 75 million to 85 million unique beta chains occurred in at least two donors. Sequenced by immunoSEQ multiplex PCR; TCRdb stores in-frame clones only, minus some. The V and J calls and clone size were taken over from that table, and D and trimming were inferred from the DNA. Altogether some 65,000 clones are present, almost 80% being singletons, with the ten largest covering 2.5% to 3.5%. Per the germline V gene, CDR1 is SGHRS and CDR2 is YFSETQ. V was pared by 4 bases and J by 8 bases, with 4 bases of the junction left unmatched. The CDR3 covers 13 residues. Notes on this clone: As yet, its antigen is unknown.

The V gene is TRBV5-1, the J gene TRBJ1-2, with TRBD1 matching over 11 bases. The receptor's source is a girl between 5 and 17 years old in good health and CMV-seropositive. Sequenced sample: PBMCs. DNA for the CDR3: TGCGCCAGCAGCCGCGGGACAGGGGGAGGCTACACCTTC. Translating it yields CASSRGTGGGYTF.